The count of the clone carrying this T cell receptor (beta chain) is one. The antigen remains unidentified. CDR1 is SGHAT and CDR2 is FQNNGV in the germline V gene. The V and J ends lost 5 bases and 1 base respectively, with 14 bases between them. The CDR3 contains 16 residues. The data were taken from a study of OX40 agonist ivuxolimab in advanced cancers. Study context: Three individuals attained partial responses, comprising one hepatocellular carcinoma case and two cutaneous melanoma cases. Study-level points and caveats: Clonal expansion from baseline to week 6 occurred in both CD4+ and CD8+ T cells. Partial responders treated at 0.1-3.0 mg/kg exhibited clonal expansion among the lowest measured.

At cycle 4 day 1, cycle 7 day 1, and baseline, blood was sampled. Using immunoSEQ multiplex PCR, the repertoire was profiled, and TCRdb retains in-frame clones only, with some absent. Here the sample spans roughly 70,000 clones, 87% being singletons. The receptor was derived from an adult with an advanced solid tumor such as melanoma, head and neck, liver or kidney cancer. The chain uses TRBV11-2 and TRBJ2-2, with D uncertain. The sequencing used CD4+ or CD8+ T cells sorted from blood, collected in a trial of the OX40 agonist ivuxolimab. The CDR3 DNA sequence: TGTGCCAGCAGCCCACGTGTTTCTTGGAACACCGGGGAGCTGTTTTTT. This encodes CASSPRVSWNTGELFF.